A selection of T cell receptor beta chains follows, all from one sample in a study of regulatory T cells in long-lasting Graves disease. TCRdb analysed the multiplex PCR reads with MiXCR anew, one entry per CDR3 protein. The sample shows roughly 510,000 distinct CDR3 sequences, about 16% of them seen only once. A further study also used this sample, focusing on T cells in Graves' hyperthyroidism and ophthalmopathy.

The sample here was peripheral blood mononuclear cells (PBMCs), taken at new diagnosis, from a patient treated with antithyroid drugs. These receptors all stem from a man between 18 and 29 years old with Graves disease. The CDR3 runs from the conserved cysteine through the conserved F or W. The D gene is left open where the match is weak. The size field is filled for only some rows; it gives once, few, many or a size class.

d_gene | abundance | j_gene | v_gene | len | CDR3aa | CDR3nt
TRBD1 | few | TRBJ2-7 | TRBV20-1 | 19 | CSARDLGQGPQMSSYEQYF | TGCAGTGCTAGAGATTTGGGACAGGGGCCTCAAATGAGCTCCTACGAGCAGTACTTC
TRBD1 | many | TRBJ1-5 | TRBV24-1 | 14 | CATSDGQGYGPQHF | TGTGCCACCAGTGATGGACAGGGGTATGGGCCCCAGCATTTT
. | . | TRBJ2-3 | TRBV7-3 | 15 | CASSLARGSTDTQYF | TGTGCCAGCAGCTTGGCCAGGGGTAGCACAGATACGCAGTATTTT
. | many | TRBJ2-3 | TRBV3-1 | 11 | CASSQVDTQYF | TGTGCCAGCAGCCAAGTAGATACGCAGTATTTT
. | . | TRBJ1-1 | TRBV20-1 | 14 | CSARAGHPNTEAFF | TGCAGTGCTAGGGCGGGACACCCGAACACTGAAGCTTTCTTT
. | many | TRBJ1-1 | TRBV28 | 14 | CASSLGGGNTEAFF | TGTGCCAGCAGTTTGGGGGGAGGGAACACTGAAGCTTTCTTT
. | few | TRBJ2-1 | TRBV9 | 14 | CASSVEVGNNEQFF | TGTGCCAGCAGCGTAGAGGTGGGGAACAATGAGCAGTTCTTC
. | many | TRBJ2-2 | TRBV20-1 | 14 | CSALGPGPTGELFF | TGCAGTGCTTTGGGCCCAGGGCCAACCGGGGAGCTGTTTTTT
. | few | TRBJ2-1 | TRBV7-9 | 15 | CASSLVNTPDNEQFF | TGTGCCAGCAGCTTAGTCAACACACCCGACAATGAGCAGTTCTTC
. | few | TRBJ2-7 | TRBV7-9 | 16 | CASSPPLGPVDYEQYF | TGTGCCAGCAGCCCCCCCCTGGGGCCGGTTGACTACGAGCAGTACTTC
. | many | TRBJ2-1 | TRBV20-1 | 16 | CSARRGSGAGYNEQFF | TGCAGTGCTAGAAGGGGGTCTGGGGCAGGCTACAATGAGCAGTTCTTC
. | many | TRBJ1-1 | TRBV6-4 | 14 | CASSDPGGDTEAFF | TGTGCCAGCAGTGACCCCGGTGGGGACACTGAAGCTTTCTTT
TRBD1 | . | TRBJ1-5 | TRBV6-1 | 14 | CASRQTGGHQPQHF | TGTGCCAGCAGACAAACAGGGGGACATCAGCCCCAGCATTTT
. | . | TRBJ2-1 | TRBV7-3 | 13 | CASSEGRINEQFF | TGTGCCAGCAGTGAGGGCAGAATCAATGAGCAGTTCTTC
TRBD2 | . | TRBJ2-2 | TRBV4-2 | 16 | CASSQIAGGGPGELFF | TGTGCCAGCAGCCAAATAGCGGGAGGGGGACCCGGGGAGCTGTTTTTT
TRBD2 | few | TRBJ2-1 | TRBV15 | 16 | CATSMRGLAGGEEQFF | TGTGCCACCAGCATGAGGGGCCTAGCGGGAGGTGAAGAGCAGTTCTTC
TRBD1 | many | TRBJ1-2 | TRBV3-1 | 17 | CASSQDSSGQGPGGYTF | TGTGCCAGCAGCCAGGATAGTTCGGGACAGGGACCAGGAGGCTACACCTTC
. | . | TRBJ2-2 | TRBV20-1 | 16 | CSARASLGVNTGELFF | TGCAGTGCTAGAGCATCTTTAGGGGTGAACACCGGGGAGCTGTTTTTT
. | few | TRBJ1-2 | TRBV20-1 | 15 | CSARISQSANYGYTF | TGCAGTGCTAGAATTAGCCAGTCAGCTAACTATGGCTACACCTTC
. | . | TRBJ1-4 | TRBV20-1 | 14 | CSAPFRRANEKLFF | TGCAGTGCGCCCTTTCGTAGGGCTAATGAAAAACTGTTTTTT
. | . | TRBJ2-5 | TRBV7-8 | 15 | CASSLSSGPRETQYF | TGTGCCAGCAGCTTGTCAAGCGGGCCCCGGGAGACCCAGTACTTC
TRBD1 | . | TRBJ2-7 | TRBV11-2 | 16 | CASSFWGQGASYEQYF | TGTGCCAGCAGCTTTTGGGGACAGGGGGCTTCCTACGAGCAGTACTTC
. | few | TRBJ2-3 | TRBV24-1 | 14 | CATSDLQATDTQYF | TGTGCCACCAGTGATTTGCAGGCCACAGATACGCAGTATTTT
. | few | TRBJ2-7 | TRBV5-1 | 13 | CASRAEAPYEQYF | TGCGCCAGCCGGGCCGAAGCCCCCTACGAGCAGTACTTC
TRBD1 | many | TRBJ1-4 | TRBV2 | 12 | CASSEAGTGTFF | TGTGCCAGCAGTGAAGCCGGGACAGGGACGTTTTTT
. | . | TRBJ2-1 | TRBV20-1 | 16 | CSASRPSLGVQWEQFF | TGCAGTGCTAGTCGCCCTAGCCTTGGAGTACAATGGGAGCAGTTCTTC
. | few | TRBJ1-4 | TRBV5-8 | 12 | CASSEENEKLFF | TGTGCCAGCAGCGAAGAGAATGAAAAACTGTTTTTT
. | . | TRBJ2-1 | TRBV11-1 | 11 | CASRINNEQFF | TGTGCCAGCCGGATCAACAATGAGCAGTTCTTC
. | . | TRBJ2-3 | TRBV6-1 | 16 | CASTDRDPGSGDTQYF | TGTGCCAGCACCGACCGGGACCCCGGGAGCGGAGATACGCAGTATTTT
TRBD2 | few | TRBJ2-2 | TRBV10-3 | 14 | CAIRGLAGAGELFF | TGTGCCATCAGGGGACTAGCGGGGGCCGGGGAGCTGTTTTTT
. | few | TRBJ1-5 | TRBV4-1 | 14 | CASSQATDSQPQHF | TGCGCCAGCAGCCAGGCCACCGACAGTCAGCCCCAGCATTTT
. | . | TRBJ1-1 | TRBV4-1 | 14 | CASSQVDGGTEAFF | TGCGCCAGCAGCCAAGTTGACGGAGGCACTGAAGCTTTCTTT
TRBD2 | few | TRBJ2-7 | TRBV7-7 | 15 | CASSFNSGREYEQYF | TGTGCTAGCAGCTTTAATAGCGGGAGGGAGTACGAGCAGTACTTC
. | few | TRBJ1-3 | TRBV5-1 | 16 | CASSPAKGESGNTIYF | TGCGCCAGCAGCCCGGCCAAAGGGGAATCAGGAAACACCATATATTTT
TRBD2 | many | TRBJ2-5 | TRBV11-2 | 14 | CASSLWDYVETQYF | TGTGCCAGCAGCTTATGGGACTACGTAGAGACCCAGTACTTC
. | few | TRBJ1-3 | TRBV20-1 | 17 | CSAPRSGPSASGNTIYF | TGCAGTGCCCCCCGGTCGGGACCAAGCGCTTCTGGAAACACCATATATTTT
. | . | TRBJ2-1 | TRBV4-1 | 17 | CASSQDGGSSLYNEQFF | TGCGCCAGCAGCCAAGATGGGGGGTCCTCCCTTTACAATGAGCAGTTCTTC
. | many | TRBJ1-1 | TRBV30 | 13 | CAWSVPRWTEAFF | TGTGCCTGGAGTGTACCCAGGTGGACTGAAGCTTTCTTT
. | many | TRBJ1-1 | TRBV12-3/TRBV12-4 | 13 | CASSLAGPLVAFF | TGTGCCAGCAGTTTAGCAGGGCCGCTCGTAGCTTTCTTT
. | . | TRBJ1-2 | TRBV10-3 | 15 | CAISEPGAIASGYTF | TGTGCCATCAGTGAGCCCGGGGCAATAGCTTCTGGCTACACCTTC
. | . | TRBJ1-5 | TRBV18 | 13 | CASSPRVEEPQHF | TGTGCCAGCTCACCCAGGGTGGAGGAGCCCCAGCATTTT
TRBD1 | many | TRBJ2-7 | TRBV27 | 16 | CASRQKTGTGGGEQYF | TGTGCCAGCAGACAAAAAACCGGGACAGGGGGTGGCGAGCAGTACTTC
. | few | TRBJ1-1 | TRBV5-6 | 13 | CASLSVMNTEAFF | TGTGCCAGCCTCTCAGTCATGAACACTGAAGCTTTCTTT
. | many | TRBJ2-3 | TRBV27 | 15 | CASSFQAPVTDTQYF | TGTGCCAGCAGTTTCCAGGCGCCGGTGACAGATACGCAGTATTTT
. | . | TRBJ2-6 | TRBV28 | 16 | CASSSPGGTGANVLTF | TGTGCCAGCAGCTCCCCCGGGGGCACTGGGGCCAACGTCCTGACTTTC
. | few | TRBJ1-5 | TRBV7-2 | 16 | CASSPSGLLSNQPQHF | TGTGCCAGCAGCCCCTCGGGACTTCTTAGCAATCAGCCCCAGCATTTT
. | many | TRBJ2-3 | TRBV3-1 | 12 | CASMDLTDTQYF | TGTGCCAGCATGGACCTCACAGATACGCAGTATTTT
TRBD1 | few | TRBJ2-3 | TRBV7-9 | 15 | CASSERTGGTDTQYF | TGTGCCAGCAGCGAGCGGACAGGTGGCACAGATACGCAGTATTTT
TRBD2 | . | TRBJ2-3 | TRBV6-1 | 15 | CASSLLAGGLDTQYF | TGTGCCAGCAGCCTTCTAGCGGGAGGGCTAGATACGCAGTATTTT
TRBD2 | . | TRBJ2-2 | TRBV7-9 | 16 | CASSRTSGRYTGELFF | TGTGCCAGCAGCAGGACTAGCGGGAGGTACACCGGGGAGCTGTTTTTT